Below, one T cell receptor beta chain is given with its context. TCRdb keeps only in-frame clones here, not all; method: immunoSEQ multiplex PCR. This sample has under 200,000 clones, with less than 85% found just once. The entry originates in a study of blood T cell repertoires in COVID-19. Study context: Donors in the United States, Italy and Spain gave samples during acute or convalescent COVID-19. T cells, B-cell-depleted T cells, or PBMCs supplied cDNA or gDNA.

Seattle participants joined during active infection and were tracked over time. The CDR3 runs to 15 residues. Germline CDR1 reads MDHEN; CDR2 reads SYDVKM. V was clipped by 4 bases and J by 7 bases; unmatched bases: 12. Sequenced material: peripheral blood. This receptor was obtained from a woman aged 55-69 years with COVID-19, enrolled during active disease. The chain joins TRBV28 to TRBJ2-5; TRBD2 matches 7 bases. CDR3 amino acids: CASSSPREPFTTQYF. Written as DNA, the CDR3 is TGTGCCAGCAGTTCTCCGCGGGAGCCATTTACGACCCAGTACTTC.